This is a list of T cell receptor beta chains from one sample in a study of metastatic and nonmetastatic thyroid tumors. MiXCR reprocessed the PCR reads for TCRdb. The sample lists fewer than 25,000 clones; more than 15% were seen once. Sequences were obtained from adjacent normal tissue. The origin of the receptors is a male donor with papillary thyroid cancer or a benign thyroid nodule (not recorded which). Some clones in this sample may be carry-over from other donors' samples. CDR3s include the opening cysteine and the closing phenylalanine or tryptophan. Each record gives: D gene, J gene, V gene, clone size, CDR3 DNA, CDR3 protein. A D gene is named only where the DNA matches it firmly. A row's size may be missing; if present it is once, few, many or a size class.

NA | TRBJ1-5 | TRBV20-1 | many | TGCAGTGCTAGCGTCGGGGGGGGCCATCAGCCCCAGCATTTT | CSASVGGGHQPQHF
NA | TRBJ1-2 | TRBV11-2 | many | TGTGCCAGCAGCCCACAATTAAGAGGCGATGGCTACACCTTC | CASSPQLRGDGYTF
TRBD2 | TRBJ2-7 | TRBV7-2 | many | TGTGCCAGCAGACCCGGGACTAGCGGGAGGCCGAGCTCCTACGAGCAGTACTTC | CASRPGTSGRPSSYEQYF
NA | TRBJ2-1 | TRBV7-2 | medium-sized | TGTGCCAGCAGCTTAGTAGGGGGGAACAATGAGCAGTTCTTC | CASSLVGGNNEQFF
NA | TRBJ2-5 | TRBV2 | many | TGTGCCAGCAGCGAAGGTGGGATACGAGAGACCCAGTACTTC | CASSEGGIRETQYF
NA | TRBJ2-3 | TRBV20-1 | NA | TGCAGTGCTAGAGAGGTGAATACGCAGTATTTT | CSAREVNTQYF
NA | TRBJ2-2 | TRBV27 | NA | TGTGCCAGCAGTTTGGGCAGCTTAGGGACCGGGGAGCTGTTTTTT | CASSLGSLGTGELFF
NA | TRBJ1-2 | TRBV19 | few | TGTACCAGTAGTATAGATACGAACACCTACTATGTCTACACCTTC | CTSSIDTNTYYVYTF
NA | TRBJ1-2 | TRBV7-9 | many | TGTGCCAGCAGCCCGGACAGTTTTAACTATGGCTACACCTTC | CASSPDSFNYGYTF
NA | TRBJ2-5 | TRBV11-2 | many | TGTGCCAGCAGCTTGCCAGGCGCACAAGAGACCCAGTACTTC | CASSLPGAQETQYF
NA | TRBJ2-7 | TRBV12-3/TRBV12-4 | many | TGTGCCACCCGACAAGGGCCATACTTC | CATRQGPYF
NA | TRBJ2-3 | TRBV24-1 | many | TGTGCCACCGCGGCCCCAGCGGTAAGCACAGATACGCAGTATTTT | CATAAPAVSTDTQYF
NA | TRBJ2-1 | TRBV28 | many | TGTGCCAGCAGTTTCGACCCCTTAAAGAATGAGCAGTTCTTC | CASSFDPLKNEQFF
NA | TRBJ1-1 | TRBV7-9 | few | TGTGCCAGCAGCAGCCAAGAAGCTTTCTTT | CASSSQEAFF